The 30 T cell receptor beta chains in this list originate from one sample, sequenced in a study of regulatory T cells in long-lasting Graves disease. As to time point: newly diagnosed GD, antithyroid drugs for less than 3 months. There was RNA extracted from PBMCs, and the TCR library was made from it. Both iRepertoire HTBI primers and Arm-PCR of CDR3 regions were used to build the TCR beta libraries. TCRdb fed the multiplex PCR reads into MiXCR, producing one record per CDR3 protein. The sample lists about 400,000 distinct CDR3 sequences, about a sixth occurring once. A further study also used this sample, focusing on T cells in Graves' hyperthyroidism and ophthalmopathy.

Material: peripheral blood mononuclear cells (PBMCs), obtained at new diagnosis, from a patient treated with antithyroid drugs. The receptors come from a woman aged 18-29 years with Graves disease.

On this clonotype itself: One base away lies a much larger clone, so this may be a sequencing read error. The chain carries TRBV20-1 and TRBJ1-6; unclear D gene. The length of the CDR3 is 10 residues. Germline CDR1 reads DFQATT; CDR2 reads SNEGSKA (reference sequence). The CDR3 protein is CNAKNSPLHF. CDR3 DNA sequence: TGCAATGCCAAAAATTCACCCCTCCACTTT.

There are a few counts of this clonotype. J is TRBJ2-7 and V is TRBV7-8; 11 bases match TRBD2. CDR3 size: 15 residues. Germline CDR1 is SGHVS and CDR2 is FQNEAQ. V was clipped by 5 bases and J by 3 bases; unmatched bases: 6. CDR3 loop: CASSPTSGVVYEQYF. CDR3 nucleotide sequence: TGTGCCAGCAGCCCGACTAGCGGGGTCGTCTACGAGCAGTACTTC. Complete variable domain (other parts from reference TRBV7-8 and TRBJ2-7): GAGVSQSPRYKVAKRGQDVALRCDPISGHVSLFWYQQALGQGPEFLTYFQNEAQLDKSGLPSDRFFAERPEGSVSTLKIQRTQQEDSAVYLCASSPTSGVVYEQYFGPGTRLTVT.

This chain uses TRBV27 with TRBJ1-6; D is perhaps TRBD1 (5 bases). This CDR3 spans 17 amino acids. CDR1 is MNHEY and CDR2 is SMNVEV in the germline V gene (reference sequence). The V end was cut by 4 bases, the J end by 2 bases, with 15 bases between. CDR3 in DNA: TGTGCCAGCAGTTGGGACCATGGGGGAACCTATAATTCACCCCTCCACTTT. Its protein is CASSWDHGGTYNSPLHF.

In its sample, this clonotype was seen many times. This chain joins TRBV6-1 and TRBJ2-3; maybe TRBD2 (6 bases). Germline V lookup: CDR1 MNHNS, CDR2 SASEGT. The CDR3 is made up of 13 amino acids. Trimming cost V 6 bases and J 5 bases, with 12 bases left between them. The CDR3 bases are TGTGCCAGCAGAATTACAGCGGGAGATACGCAGTATTTT. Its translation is CASRITAGDTQYF.

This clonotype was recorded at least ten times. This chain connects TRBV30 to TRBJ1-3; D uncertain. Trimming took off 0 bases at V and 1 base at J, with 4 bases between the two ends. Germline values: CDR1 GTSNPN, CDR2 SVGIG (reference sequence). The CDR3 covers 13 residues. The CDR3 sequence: CAWSVMSGNTIYF. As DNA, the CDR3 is TGTGCCTGGAGTGTAATGTCTGGAAACACCATATATTTT.

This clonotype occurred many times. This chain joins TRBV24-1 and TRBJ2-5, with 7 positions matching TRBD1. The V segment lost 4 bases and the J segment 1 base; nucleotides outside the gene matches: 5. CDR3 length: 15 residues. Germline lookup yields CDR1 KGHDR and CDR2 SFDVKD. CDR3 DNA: TGTGCCACCAGTGACCAAGGGACAGCCCAAGAGACCCAGTACTTC. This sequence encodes CATSDQGTAQETQYF.

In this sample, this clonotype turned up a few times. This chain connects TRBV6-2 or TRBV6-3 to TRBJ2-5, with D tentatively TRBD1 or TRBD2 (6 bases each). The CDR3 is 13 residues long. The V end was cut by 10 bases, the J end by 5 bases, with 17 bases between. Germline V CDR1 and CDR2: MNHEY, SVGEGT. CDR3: CATRPGARETQYF. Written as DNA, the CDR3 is TGTGCCACCCGCCCGGGGGCTCGGGAGACCCAGTACTTC.

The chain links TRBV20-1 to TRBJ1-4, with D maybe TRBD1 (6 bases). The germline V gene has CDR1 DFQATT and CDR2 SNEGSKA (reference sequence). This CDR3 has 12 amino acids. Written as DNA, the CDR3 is TGCAGAGCGGACAGTGGGGATGAAAAACTGTTTTTT. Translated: CRADSGDEKLFF.

The CDR3 DNA reads TGCAGTGCTAGAGGCGGGTACGAGCAGTACTTC. Its protein is CSARGGYEQYF. The rearrangement links TRBV20-1 to TRBJ2-7; perhaps TRBD2 as D (5 bases). CDR3 size: 11 residues. Between the trimmed V and J ends, which lost 1 base and 4 bases, there was a span of 5 bases. Germline loops: CDR1 DFQATT, CDR2 SNEGSKA (reference sequence).

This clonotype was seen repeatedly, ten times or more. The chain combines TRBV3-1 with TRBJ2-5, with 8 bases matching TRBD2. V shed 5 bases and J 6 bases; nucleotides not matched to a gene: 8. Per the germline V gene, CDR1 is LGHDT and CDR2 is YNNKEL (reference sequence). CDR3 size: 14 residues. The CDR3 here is CASSGGGLQKTQYF. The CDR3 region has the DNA TGTGCCAGCAGCGGCGGGGGGCTACAAAAGACCCAGTACTTC.

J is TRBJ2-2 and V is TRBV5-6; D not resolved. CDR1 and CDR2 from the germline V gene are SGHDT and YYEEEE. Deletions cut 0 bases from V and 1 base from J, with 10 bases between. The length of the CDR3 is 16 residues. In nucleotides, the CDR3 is TGTGCCAGCAGCTTGGTCCGTTCAGTGAACACCGGGGAGCTGTTTTTT. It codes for CASSLVRSVNTGELFF.

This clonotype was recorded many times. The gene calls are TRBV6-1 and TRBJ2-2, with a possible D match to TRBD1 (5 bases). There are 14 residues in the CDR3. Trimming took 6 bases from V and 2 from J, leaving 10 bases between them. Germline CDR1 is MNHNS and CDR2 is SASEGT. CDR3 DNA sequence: TGTGCCAGCAGCCTAAGGGGTAACACCGGGGAGCTGTTTTTT. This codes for CASSLRGNTGELFF.

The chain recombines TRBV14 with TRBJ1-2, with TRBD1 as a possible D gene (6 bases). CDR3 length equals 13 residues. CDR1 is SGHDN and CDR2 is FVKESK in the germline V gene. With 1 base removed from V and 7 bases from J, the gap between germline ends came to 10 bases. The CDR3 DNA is TGTGCCAGCAGCCAAGGCCACAGGGCTGGCTACACCTTC. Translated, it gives CASSQGHRAGYTF.

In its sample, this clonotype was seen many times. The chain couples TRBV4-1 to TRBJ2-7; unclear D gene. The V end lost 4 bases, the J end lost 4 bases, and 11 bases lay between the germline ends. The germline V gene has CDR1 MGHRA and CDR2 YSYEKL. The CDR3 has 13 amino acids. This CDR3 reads CASSLQDLYEQYF. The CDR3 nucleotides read TGCGCCAGCAGCCTTCAAGATCTTTACGAGCAGTACTTC.

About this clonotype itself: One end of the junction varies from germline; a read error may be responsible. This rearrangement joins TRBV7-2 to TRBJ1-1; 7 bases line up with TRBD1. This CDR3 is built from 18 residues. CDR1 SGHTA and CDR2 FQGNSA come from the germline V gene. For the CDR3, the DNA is TGCGCCAGCAGCCAAGGGGGCCAGGCAGGCGCTATGAACACTGAAGCTTTCTTT. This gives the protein CASSQGGQAGAMNTEAFF.

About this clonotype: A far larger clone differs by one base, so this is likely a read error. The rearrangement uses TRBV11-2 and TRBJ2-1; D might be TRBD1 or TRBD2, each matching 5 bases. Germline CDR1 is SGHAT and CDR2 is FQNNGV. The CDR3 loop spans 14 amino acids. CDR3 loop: CASSLASGPNEQSF. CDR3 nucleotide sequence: TGCGCCAGCAGCTTGGCCTCGGGGCCCAATGAGCAGTCCTTC.

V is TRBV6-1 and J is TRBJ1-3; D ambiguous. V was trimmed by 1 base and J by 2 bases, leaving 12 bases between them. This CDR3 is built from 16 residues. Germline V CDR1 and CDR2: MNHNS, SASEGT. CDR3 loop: CASSEGSAGPGNTIYF. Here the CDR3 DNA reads TGTGCCAGCAGTGAAGGCTCGGCAGGACCTGGAAACACCATATATTTT.

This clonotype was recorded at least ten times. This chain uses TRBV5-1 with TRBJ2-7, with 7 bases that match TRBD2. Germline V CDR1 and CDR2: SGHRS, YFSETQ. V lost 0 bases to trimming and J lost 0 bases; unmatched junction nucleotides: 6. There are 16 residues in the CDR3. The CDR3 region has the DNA TGCGCCAGCAGCTTGGAAGCGGGGCTAAGCTCCTACGAGCAGTACTTC. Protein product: CASSLEAGLSSYEQYF.

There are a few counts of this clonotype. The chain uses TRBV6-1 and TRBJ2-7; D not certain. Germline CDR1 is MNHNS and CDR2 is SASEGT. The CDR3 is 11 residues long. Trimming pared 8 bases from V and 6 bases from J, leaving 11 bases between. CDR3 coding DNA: TGTGCCAGCGGGTGGGCAGGCGAGCAGTACTTC. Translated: CASGWAGEQYF.

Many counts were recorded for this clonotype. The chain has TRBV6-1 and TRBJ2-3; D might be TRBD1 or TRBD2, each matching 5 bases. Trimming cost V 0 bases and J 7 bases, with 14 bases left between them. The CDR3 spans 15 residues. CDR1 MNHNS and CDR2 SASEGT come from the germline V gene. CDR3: CASSEALGRAHTQYF. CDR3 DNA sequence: TGTGCCAGCAGTGAAGCGCTGGGACGGGCCCATACGCAGTATTTT.

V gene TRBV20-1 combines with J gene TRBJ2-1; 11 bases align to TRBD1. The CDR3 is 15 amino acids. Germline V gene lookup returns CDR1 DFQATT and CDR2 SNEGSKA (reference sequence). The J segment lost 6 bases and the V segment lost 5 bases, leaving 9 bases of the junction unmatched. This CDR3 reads CSAGGGTGGLNEQFF. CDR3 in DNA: TGCAGTGCTGGTGGGGGGACAGGGGGGCTCAATGAGCAGTTCTTC.

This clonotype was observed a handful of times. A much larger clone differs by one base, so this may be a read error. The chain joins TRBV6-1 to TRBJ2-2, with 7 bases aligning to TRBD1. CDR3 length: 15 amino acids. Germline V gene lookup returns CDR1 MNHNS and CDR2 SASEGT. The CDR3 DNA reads TGTGCCAGCAGCCAGACAGGGACAAACACCGAGGAGCTGTTTTTT. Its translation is CASSQTGTNTEELFF.

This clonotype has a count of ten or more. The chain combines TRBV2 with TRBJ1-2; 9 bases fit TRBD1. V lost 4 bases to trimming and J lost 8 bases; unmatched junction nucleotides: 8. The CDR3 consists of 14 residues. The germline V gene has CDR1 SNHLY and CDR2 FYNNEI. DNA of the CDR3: TGTGCCAGCAGTGTTCAACAGGGGGCAGGAGGCTACACCTTC. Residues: CASSVQQGAGGYTF. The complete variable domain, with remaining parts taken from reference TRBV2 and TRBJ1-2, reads EPEVTQTPSHQVTQMGQEVILRCVPISNHLYFYWYRQILGQKVEFLVSFYNNEISEKSEIFDDQFSVERPDGSNFTLKIRSTKLEDSAMYFCASSVQQGAGGYTFGSGTRLTVV.

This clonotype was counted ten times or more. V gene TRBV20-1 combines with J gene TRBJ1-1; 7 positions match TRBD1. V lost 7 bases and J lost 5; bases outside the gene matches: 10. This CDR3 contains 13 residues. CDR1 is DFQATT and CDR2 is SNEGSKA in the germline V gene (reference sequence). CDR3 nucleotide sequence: TGCAGTGTAATAAGACAGGGCGGAACTGAAGCTTTCTTT. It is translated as CSVIRQGGTEAFF.

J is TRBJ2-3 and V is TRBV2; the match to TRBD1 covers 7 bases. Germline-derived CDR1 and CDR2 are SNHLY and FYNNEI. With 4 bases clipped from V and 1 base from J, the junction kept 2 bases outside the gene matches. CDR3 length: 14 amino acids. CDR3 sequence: CASSGQGGTDTQYF. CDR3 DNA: TGTGCCAGCAGTGGACAGGGAGGCACAGATACGCAGTATTTT.

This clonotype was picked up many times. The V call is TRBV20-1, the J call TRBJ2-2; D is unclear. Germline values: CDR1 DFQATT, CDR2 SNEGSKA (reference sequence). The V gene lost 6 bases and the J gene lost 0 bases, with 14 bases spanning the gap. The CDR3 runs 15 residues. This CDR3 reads CSAHHGKANTGELFF. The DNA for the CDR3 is TGCAGTGCCCACCATGGCAAAGCGAACACCGGGGAGCTGTTTTTT.

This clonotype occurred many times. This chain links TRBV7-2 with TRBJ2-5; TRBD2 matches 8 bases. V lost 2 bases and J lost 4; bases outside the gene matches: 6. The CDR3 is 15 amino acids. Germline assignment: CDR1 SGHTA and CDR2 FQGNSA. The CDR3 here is CASSLQRGTAETQYF. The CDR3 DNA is TGTGCCAGCAGCTTACAGCGGGGGACCGCAGAGACCCAGTACTTC. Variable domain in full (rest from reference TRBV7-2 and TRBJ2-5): GAGVSQSPSNKVTEKGKDVELRCDPISGHTALYWYRQSLGQGLEFLIYFQGNSAPDKSGLPSDRFSAERTGGSVSTLTIQRTQQEDSAVYLCASSLQRGTAETQYFGPGTRLLVL.

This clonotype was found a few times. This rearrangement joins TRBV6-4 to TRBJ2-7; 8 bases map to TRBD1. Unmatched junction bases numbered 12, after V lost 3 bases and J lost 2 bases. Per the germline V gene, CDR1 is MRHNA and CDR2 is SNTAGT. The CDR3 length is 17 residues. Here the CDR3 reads CASSESLGDRSAYEQYF. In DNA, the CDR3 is TGTGCCAGCAGTGAAAGCCTCGGGGACAGGTCTGCCTACGAGCAGTACTTC.

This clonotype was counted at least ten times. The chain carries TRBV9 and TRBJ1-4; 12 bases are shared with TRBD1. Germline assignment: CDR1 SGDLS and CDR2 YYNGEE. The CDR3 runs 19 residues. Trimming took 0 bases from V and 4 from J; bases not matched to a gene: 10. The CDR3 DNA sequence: TGTGCCAGCAGCGTAGAGGGACAGGGGGCGATGGCCCTTAATGAAAAACTGTTTTTT. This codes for CASSVEGQGAMALNEKLFF.

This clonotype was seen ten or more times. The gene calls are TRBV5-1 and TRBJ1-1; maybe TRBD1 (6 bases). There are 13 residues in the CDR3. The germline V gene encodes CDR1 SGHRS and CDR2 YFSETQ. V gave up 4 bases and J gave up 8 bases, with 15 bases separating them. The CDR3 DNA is TGCGCCAGCAGCACGGACACCGGGACAGAAGCTTTCTTT. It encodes CASSTDTGTEAFF.